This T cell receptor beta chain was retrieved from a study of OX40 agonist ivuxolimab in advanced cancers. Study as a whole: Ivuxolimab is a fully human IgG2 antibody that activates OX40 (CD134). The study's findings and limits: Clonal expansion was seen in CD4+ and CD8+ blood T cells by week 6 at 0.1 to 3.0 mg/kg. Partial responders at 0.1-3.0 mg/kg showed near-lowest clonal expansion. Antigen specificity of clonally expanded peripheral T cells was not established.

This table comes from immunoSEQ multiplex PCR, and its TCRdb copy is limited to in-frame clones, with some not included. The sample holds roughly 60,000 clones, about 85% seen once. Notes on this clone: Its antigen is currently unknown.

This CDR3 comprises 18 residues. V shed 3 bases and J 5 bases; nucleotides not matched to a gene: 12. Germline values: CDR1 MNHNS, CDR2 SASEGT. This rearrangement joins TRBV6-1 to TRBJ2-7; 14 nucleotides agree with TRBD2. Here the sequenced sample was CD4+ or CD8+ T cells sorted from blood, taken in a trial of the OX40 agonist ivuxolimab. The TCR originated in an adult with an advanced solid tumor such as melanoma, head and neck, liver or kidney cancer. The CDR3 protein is CASSDARPGTSGSHEQYF. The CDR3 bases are TGTGCCAGCAGTGACGCGCGACCCGGGACTAGCGGGAGCCACGAGCAGTACTTC.